This T cell receptor beta chain was identified in a study of regulatory T cells in long-lasting Graves disease. Study at large: Graves' disease counted as persistent after over 5 years of antithyroid drugs with positive TSH receptor antibodies. Study-wide findings and caveats: Patients with persistent disease showed a bias toward TRBV28, TRBJ1-2 and TRBJ2-5.

This clonotype was counted ten times or more. Its specificity is unknown. The CDR3 contains 16 residues. The V and J ends lost 5 bases and 6 bases, in that order; junction bases with no gene match: 13. Described time point: persistent/refractory GD, antithyroid drugs over 5 years with positive TRAb. Preparation of the TCR library used RNA extracted from PBMCs. Peripheral blood, at 8.5 to 9 milliliters, went into EDTA tubes. Library construction for TCR beta used iRepertoire HTBI primers and Arm-PCR of CDR3 regions. TCRdb processed the multiplex PCR reads anew with MiXCR; each CDR3 protein has one entry. The sample contains approximately 440,000 distinct CDR3 sequences, about 20% of which appear only once.

The sequencing used peripheral blood mononuclear cells (PBMCs), collected when the disease was refractory, from a patient treated with antithyroid drugs. This TCR derives from a female donor with Graves disease. V and J are TRBV12-3 or TRBV12-4 and TRBJ2-7; 10 nucleotides match TRBD1. In DNA form, the CDR3 reads TGTGCCAGCAGTCCGGACAGGGGGGGAAGTCACAGCGAGCAGTACTTC. Translating gives CASSPDRGGSHSEQYF.